Listed here are 11 T cell receptor beta chains from one sample, sequenced in a study of T cells in Graves' hyperthyroidism and ophthalmopathy. The source material, RNA transcripts, was used to amplify TCR beta CDR3 regions. During a first-round RT-PCR of the TCR CDR3, the HTBI primer set was used. One entry per CDR3 protein, called by TCRdb with MiXCR from the multiplex PCR reads. The sample contains more than 500,000 distinct CDR3 sequences, roughly 14% of which appear only once. Sequencing used blood. The receptors were gathered from a woman between 35 and 50 years old with Graves' ophthalmopathy.

This clonotype was recorded many times. The CDR3 DNA reads TGTGCCAGCAGCTCCCCCGGTCGACTGCTGAACACTGAAGCTTTCTTT. Translating it yields CASSSPGRLLNTEAFF. The gene calls are TRBV11-1 and TRBJ1-1; no clear D gene. The CDR3 has 16 residues. In germline, CDR1 is SGHAT, CDR2 FQDESV (reference sequence). The V end was cut by 4 bases, the J end by 0 bases, with 15 bases between.

The V call is TRBV20-1, the J call TRBJ1-5; the D is unclear. With 4 bases removed from V and 4 bases from J, the gap between germline ends came to 11 bases. CDR3 length: 13 residues. The germline CDR1 and CDR2 sequences are DFQATT and SNEGSKA (reference sequence). In DNA form, the CDR3 reads TGCAGTGCTACCCGCAGTGGAAATCAGCCCCAGCATTTT. Amino acid sequence: CSATRSGNQPQHF.

In this sample, this clonotype turned up many times. J is TRBJ2-7 and V is TRBV19, with D uncertain. In germline, CDR1 is LNHDA, CDR2 SQIVND (reference sequence). This CDR3 contains 15 residues. V was shortened by 3 bases and J by 1 base, with 13 bases between the two germline ends. DNA for the CDR3: TGTGCCAGTAGTATTGGGTCGGGTCGATCCTACGAGCAGTACTTC. This encodes CASSIGSGRSYEQYF.

This clonotype occurred many times. V gene TRBV28 combines with J gene TRBJ2-5, with TRBD2 matching 8 bases. The CDR3 length is 15 residues. Per germline, CDR1 MDHEN and CDR2 SYDVKM. After removal of 6 bases from V and 2 bases from J, the junction contained 8 bases not matched to a gene. CDR3 sequence: CASRRAGVDQETQYF. For the CDR3, the DNA is TGTGCCAGCAGACGAGCGGGAGTGGATCAAGAGACCCAGTACTTC.

In its sample, this clonotype was seen many times. The chain links TRBV11-2 to TRBJ2-7; a possible D gene is TRBD2 (6 bases). Per germline, CDR1 SGHAT and CDR2 FQNNGV. V was shortened by 1 base and J by 6 bases, with 7 bases between the two germline ends. There are 12 residues in the CDR3. In nucleotides, the CDR3 is TGTGCCAGCAGCTTAGTGACTAGCGAGCAGTACTTC. It is translated as CASSLVTSEQYF.

Comment on this clonotype: The germline gene is not matched at one end of the junction; a read error may be the cause. V is TRBV30 and J is TRBJ2-7; no clear D gene. Germline assignment: CDR1 GTSNPN and CDR2 SVGIG (reference sequence). This CDR3 comprises 12 residues. CDR3 bases: TGTGCCTGGAGTGAGGGTCTTCTCCCGCGGCACTTC. As protein: CAWSEGLLPRHF.

The V call is TRBV3-1, the J call TRBJ2-5; 8 nucleotides match TRBD2. The germline gives CDR1 LGHDT, CDR2 YNNKEL (reference sequence). The V gene end was trimmed by 3 bases and the J gene end by 4 bases; junction bases not matched to a gene: 19. The CDR3 has 19 amino acids. The CDR3: CASSHGERAGVRGLETQYF. The CDR3 DNA follows: TGTGCCAGCAGCCATGGGGAGAGAGCGGGAGTTAGAGGGCTAGAGACCCAGTACTTC.

At least ten counts were recorded for this clonotype. The V gene is TRBV10-1, the J gene TRBJ2-5; D uncertain. Germline V gives CDR1 WNHNN, CDR2 SYGVQD (reference sequence). CDR3 length equals 14 residues. The ends were cut back, 0 bases at V and 3 bases at J, with 8 bases in the middle. CDR3 protein: CASSESGLEETQYF. In DNA, the CDR3 is TGCGCCAGCAGTGAGTCCGGGTTGGAAGAGACCCAGTACTTC.

This clonotype was observed at least ten times. The chain has TRBV24-1 and TRBJ2-2, with TRBD1 identical over 7 bases. Germline CDR1 KGHDR, CDR2 SFDVKD. V lost 7 bases and J lost 0; bases outside the gene matches: 13. CDR3 size: 18 residues. This CDR3 is CATSDTGTRGPNTGELFF. As DNA, the CDR3 is TGTGCCACCAGCGACACCGGGACAAGGGGGCCGAACACCGGGGAGCTGTTTTTT.

Ten or more counts support this clonotype. This chain links TRBV12-3 or TRBV12-4 with TRBJ1-1, with TRBD1 matching over 8 bases. The CDR3 has 15 amino acids. V lost 6 bases, J lost 6 bases, and 12 bases stayed unmatched. Here the CDR3 reads CASSPWTGRDSEAFF. In DNA form, the CDR3 reads TGTGCCAGCAGCCCGTGGACAGGGCGTGATTCTGAAGCTTTCTTT.

The sample holds many counts of this clonotype. The gene calls are TRBV12-3 or TRBV12-4 and TRBJ1-1; 9 bases match TRBD1. CDR3 length: 13 residues. Trimming cost V 8 bases and J 1 base; bases outside gene matches: 2. The CDR3 region has the DNA TGTGCCAGCCTGGGACAGGGGAACACTGAAGCTTTCTTT. Amino acids: CASLGQGNTEAFF.